This T cell receptor (beta chain) is from a study of blood T cell repertoires in COVID-19. Study information: From the United States, Italy and Spain came samples of acute and convalescent COVID-19.

TCRdb keeps only in-frame clones here, not all; method: immunoSEQ multiplex PCR. Counted here are nearly 350,000 clones, around 91% occurring once; the ten biggest clones make up roughly 3.5%. The CDR3 runs to 15 residues. CDR1 is KGHSH and CDR2 is LQKENI in the germline V gene. V lost 2 bases and J lost 7, with 17 bases in between. The chain couples TRBV18 to TRBJ2-5, with D uncertain. The specimen sequenced was peripheral blood. This TCR was sampled from a woman under 30 who had recovered from COVID-19. The CDR3 DNA follows: TGTGCCAGCTCACCATCAGAGGCCTTCGCCGGGACCCAGTACTTC. This translates into CASSPSEAFAGTQYF.